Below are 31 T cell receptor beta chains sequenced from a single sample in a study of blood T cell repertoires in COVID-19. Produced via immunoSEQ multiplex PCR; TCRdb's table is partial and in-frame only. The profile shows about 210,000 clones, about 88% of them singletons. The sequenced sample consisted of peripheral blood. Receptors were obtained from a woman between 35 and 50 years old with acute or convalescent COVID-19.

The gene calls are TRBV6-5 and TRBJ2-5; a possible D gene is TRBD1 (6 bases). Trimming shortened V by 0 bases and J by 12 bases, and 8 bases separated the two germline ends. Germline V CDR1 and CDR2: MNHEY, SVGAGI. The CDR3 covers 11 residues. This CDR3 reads CASSYSGHEYF. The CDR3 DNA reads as TGTGCCAGCAGTTACTCGGGACATGAGTACTTC.

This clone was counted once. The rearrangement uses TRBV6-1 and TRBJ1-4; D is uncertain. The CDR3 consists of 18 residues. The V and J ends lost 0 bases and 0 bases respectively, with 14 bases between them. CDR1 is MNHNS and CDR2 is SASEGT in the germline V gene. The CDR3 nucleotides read TGTGCCAGCAGTGAAGCCAGGAACAGCTTACCAACTAATGAAAAACTGTTTTTT. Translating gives CASSEARNSLPTNEKLFF.

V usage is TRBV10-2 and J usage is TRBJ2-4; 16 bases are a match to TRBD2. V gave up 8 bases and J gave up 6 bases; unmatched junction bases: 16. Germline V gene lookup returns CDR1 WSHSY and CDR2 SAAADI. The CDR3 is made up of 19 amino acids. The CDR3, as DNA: TGCGCCAGCGCCGGGACTAGCGGGGGGGCTCCCCTGGTCGGAAACATTCAGTACTTC. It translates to CASAGTSGGAPLVGNIQYF.

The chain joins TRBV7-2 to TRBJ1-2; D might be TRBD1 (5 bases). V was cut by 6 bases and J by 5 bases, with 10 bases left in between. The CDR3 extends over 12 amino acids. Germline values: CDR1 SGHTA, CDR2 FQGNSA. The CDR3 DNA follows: TGTGCCAGCAGTCGGGACTCTTATGGCTACACCTTC. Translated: CASSRDSYGYTF. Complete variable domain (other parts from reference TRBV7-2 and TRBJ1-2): GAGVSQSPSNKVTEKGKDVELRCDPISGHTALYWYRQSLGQGLEFLIYFQGNSAPDKSGLPSDRFSAERTGGSVSTLTIQRTQQEDSAVYLCASSRDSYGYTFGSGTRLTVV.

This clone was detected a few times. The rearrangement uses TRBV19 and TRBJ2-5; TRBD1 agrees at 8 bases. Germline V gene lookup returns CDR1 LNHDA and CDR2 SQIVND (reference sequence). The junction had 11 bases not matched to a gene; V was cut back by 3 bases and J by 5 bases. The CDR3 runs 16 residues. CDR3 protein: CASSMNPGGRIETQYF. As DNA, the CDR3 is TGTGCCAGTAGTATGAACCCAGGGGGCAGGATCGAGACCCAGTACTTC.

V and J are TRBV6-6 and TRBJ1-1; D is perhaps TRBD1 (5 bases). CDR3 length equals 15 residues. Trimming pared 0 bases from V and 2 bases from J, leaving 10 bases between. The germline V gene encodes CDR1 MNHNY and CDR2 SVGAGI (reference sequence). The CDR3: CASSYSWQGNTEAFF. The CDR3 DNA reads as TGTGCCAGCAGTTACTCGTGGCAGGGTAACACTGAAGCTTTCTTT.

DNA for the CDR3: TGTGCCAGCAGCAAACGGACAAACCCCAGCACAGATACGCAGTATTTT. It translates to CASSKRTNPSTDTQYF. V and J are TRBV11-2 and TRBJ2-3, with D perhaps TRBD1 (5 bases). Germline CDR1 SGHAT, CDR2 FQNNGV. The germline V and J ends were trimmed by 5 bases and 0 bases, with 15 bases remaining between them. The CDR3 is 16 residues long. The full variable domain, in which reference TRBV11-2 and TRBJ2-3 provide the parts outside the CDR3, is EAGVAQSPRYKIIEKRQSVAFWCNPISGHATLYWYQQILGQGPKLLIQFQNNGVVDDSQLPKDRFSAERLKGVDSTLKIQPAKLEDSAVYLCASSKRTNPSTDTQYFGPGTRLTVL.

In DNA, the CDR3 is TGTGCCAGCAGTTACTCGACAGGGGGTTTTGGCTACACCTTC. Translation: CASSYSTGGFGYTF. This chain joins TRBV6-5 and TRBJ1-2; 9 positions match TRBD1. The V and J ends lost 0 bases and 7 bases, in that order; junction bases with no gene match: 3. In germline, CDR1 is MNHEY, CDR2 SVGAGI. The CDR3 sequence is 14 residues long.

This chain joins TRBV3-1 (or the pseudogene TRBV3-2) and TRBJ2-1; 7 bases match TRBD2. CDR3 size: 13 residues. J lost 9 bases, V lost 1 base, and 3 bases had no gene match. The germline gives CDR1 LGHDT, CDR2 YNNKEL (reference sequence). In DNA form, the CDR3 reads TGTGCCAGCAGCCAAGCTAGCGGCGGTGAGCAGTTCTTC. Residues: CASSQASGGEQFF.

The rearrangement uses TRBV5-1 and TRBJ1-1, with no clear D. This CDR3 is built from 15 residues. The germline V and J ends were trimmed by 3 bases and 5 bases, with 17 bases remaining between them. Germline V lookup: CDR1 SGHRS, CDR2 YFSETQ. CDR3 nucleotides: TGCGCCAGCAGCTGGACCCGAGCGGGCGGGACTGAAGCTTTCTTT. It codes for CASSWTRAGGTEAFF.

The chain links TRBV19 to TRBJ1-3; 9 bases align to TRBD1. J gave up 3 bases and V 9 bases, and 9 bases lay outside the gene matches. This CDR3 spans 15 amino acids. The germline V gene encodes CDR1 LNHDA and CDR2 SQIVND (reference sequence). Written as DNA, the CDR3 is TGTGCCAGCTACTCGAAGGACAGGGGTGGAAACACCATATATTTT. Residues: CASYSKDRGGNTIYF.

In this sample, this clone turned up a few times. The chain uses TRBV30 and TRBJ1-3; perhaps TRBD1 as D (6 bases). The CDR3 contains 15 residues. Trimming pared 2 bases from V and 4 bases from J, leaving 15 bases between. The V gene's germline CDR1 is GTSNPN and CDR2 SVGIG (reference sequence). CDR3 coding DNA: TGTGCCTGGAGTCCCCTCGGGGGGCCGGGAAACACCATATATTTT. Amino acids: CAWSPLGGPGNTIYF.

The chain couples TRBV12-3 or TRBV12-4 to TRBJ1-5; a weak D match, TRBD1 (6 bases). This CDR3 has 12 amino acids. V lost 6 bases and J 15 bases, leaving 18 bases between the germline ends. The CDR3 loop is CASSPLAGGWHF. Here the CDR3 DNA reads TGTGCCAGCAGCCCTTTGGCGGGGGGCTGGCATTTT.

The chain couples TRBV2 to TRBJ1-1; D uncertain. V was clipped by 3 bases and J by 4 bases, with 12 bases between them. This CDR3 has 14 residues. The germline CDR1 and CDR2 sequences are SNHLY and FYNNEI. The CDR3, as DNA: TGTGCCAGCAGTGAGTGGTTTGAGGGCACTGAAGCTTTCTTT. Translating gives CASSEWFEGTEAFF.

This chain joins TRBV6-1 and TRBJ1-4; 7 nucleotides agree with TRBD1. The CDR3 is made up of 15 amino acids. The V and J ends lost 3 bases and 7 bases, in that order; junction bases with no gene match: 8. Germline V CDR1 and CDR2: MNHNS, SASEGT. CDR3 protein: CASSDPGTAPEKLFF. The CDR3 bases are TGTGCCAGCAGTGATCCCGGGACAGCGCCTGAAAAACTGTTTTTT.

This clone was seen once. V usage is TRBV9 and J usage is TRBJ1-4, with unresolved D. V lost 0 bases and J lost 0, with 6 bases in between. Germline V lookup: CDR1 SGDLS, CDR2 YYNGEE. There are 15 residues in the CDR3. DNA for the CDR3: TGTGCCAGCAGCGTAGTAGATGCAACTAATGAAAAACTGTTTTTT. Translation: CASSVVDATNEKLFF.

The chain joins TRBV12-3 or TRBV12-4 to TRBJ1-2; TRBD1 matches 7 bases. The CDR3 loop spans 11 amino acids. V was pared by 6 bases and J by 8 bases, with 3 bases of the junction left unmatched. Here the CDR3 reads CASSPRGGYTF. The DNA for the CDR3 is TGTGCCAGCAGCCCCAGGGGGGGCTACACCTTC.

The CDR3 sequence is CASSAHINEKLFF. CDR3 in DNA: TGCGCCAGCAGTGCGCACATTAATGAAAAACTGTTTTTT. The chain couples TRBV10-1 to TRBJ1-4; no clear D. V was cut by 4 bases and J by 4 bases, with 7 bases left in between. There are 13 residues in the CDR3. Germline CDR1 reads WNHNN; CDR2 reads SYGVQD (reference sequence).

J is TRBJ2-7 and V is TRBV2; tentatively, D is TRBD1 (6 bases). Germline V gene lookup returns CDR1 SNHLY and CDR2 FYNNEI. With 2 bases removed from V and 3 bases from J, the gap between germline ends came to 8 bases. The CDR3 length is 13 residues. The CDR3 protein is CASSERGHYEQYV. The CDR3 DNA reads TGTGCCAGCAGTGAACGGGGACACTACGAGCAGTACGTC.

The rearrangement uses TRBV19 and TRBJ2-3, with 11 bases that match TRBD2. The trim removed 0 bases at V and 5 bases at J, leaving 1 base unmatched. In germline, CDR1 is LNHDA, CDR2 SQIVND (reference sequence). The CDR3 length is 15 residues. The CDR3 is CASSIDLAGGDTQYF. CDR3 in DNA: TGTGCCAGTAGTATAGACCTAGCGGGGGGAGATACGCAGTATTTT.

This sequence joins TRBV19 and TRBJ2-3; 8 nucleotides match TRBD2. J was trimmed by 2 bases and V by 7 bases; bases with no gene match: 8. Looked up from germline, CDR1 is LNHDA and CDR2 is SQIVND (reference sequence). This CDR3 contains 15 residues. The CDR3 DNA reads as TGTGCCAGTACCACCGCGGGGGGCCCCACAGATACGCAGTATTTT. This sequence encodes CASTTAGGPTDTQYF.

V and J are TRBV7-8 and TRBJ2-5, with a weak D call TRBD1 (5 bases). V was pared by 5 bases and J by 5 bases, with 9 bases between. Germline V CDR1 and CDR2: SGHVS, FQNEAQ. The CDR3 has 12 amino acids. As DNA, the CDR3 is TGTGCCAGCAGCCCAGGGTGGGAGACCCAGTACTTC. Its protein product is CASSPGWETQYF.

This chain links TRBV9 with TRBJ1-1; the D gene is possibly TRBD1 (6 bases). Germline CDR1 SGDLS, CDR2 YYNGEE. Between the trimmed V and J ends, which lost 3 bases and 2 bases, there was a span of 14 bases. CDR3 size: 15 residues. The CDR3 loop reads CASSATGNLNTEAFF. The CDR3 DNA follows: TGTGCCAGCAGCGCCACAGGGAATTTAAACACTGAAGCTTTCTTT.

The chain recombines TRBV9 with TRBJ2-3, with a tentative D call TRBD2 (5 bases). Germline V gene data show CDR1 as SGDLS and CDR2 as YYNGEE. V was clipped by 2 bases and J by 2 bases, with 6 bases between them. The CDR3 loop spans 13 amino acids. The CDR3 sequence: CASSVDFTDTQYF. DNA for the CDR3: TGTGCCAGCAGCGTGGACTTCACAGATACGCAGTATTTT.

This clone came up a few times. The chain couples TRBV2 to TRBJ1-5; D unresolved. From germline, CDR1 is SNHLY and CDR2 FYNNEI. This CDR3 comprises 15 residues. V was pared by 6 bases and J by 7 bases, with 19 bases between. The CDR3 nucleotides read TGTGCCAGCAGAAAAAGTAACAGCGGAAACCAGCCCCAGCATTTT. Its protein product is CASRKSNSGNQPQHF.

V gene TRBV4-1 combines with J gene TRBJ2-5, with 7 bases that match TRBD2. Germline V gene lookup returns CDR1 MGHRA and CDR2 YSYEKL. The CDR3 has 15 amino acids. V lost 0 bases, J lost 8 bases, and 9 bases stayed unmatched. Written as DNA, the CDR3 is TGCGCCAGCAGCCAAGATCTAGCGGTTCATGTAACCCAGTACTTC. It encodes CASSQDLAVHVTQYF.

DNA of the CDR3: TGTGCCAGCAGCTTGAAGGGGTATAACTATGGCTACACCTTC. Translated, it gives CASSLKGYNYGYTF. The chain uses TRBV5-4 and TRBJ1-2; tentatively, D is TRBD1 (5 bases). Trimming cost V 1 base and J 1 base, with 8 bases left between them. Per the germline V gene, CDR1 is SGHNT and CDR2 is YYREEE (reference sequence). This CDR3 is 14 amino acids long.

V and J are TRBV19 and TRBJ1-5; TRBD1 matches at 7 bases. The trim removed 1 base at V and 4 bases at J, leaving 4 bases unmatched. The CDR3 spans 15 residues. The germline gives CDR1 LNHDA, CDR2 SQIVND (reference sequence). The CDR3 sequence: CASSIGGGENQPQHF. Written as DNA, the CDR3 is TGTGCCAGTAGTATAGGAGGGGGCGAAAATCAGCCCCAGCATTTT.

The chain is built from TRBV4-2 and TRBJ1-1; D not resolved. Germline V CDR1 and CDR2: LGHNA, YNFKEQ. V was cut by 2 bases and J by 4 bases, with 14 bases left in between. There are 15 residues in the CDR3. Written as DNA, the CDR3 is TGTGCCAGCAGCCAACAGGACGGAGGTGGCACTGAAGCTTTCTTT. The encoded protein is CASSQQDGGGTEAFF.

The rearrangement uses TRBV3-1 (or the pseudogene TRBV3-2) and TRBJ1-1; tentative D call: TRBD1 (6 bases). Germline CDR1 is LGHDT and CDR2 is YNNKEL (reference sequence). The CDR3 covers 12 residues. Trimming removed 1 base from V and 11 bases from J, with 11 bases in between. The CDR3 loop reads CASSQVDRGAFF. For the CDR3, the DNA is TGTGCCAGCAGCCAAGTGGACAGAGGGGCTTTCTTT.

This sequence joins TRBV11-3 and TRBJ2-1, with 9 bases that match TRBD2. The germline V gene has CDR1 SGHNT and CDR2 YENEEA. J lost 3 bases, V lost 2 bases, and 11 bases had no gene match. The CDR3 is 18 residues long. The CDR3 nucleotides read TGTGCCAGCAGCTTATACGGGAGCGGGGGGCCCGGCTACAATGAGCAGTTCTTC. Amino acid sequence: CASSLYGSGGPGYNEQFF. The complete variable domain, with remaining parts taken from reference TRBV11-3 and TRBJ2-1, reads EAGVVQSPRYKIIEKKQPVAFWCNPISGHNTLYWYLQNLGQGPELLIRYENEEAVDDSQLPKDRFSAERLKGVDSTLKIQPAELGDSAVYLCASSLYGSGGPGYNEQFFGPGTRLTVL.